This record looks at one T cell receptor (beta chain) sequence and its context. Germline loops: CDR1 LGHNA, CDR2 YSLEER. This CDR3 has 15 residues. Using eight separate reactions per sample, the authors generated cDNA. TCRdb processed the 5' RACE reads again and assigns one entry to each CDR3 protein, with no DNA. The sample includes 300,000 to 350,000 distinct CDR3 sequences. These data come from a study of monozygotic twins with inflammatory bowel disease. This TCR came from a human donor with ulcerative colitis or Crohn's disease, or a healthy co-twin of an affected twin (not recorded which). Sequencing was carried out using blood. The chain couples TRBV4-3 to TRBJ1-1; TCRdb's D call of TRBD1 is untestable without DNA. CDR3 protein: CASSQDPGTALEAFF.